This TCR beta chain derives from a study of immune heterogeneity within non-small cell lung tumors. Comments on this clonotype: Antigen unknown.

Multiplex PCR was performed with 32 V and 13 J primers, and it amplified TCR beta CDR3. TCRdb processed the multiplex PCR reads anew with MiXCR; each CDR3 protein has one entry. This repertoire shows fewer than 15,000 distinct CDR3 sequences, roughly 22% found once; its top ten account for roughly 4.2%. Study-level results: High-frequency clones unique to single sites coexisted with identical dominant CDR3 beta clonotypes that recurred across tumor sites within a patient.

Template input, which was bulk tumor genomic DNA, totaled 600 ng per sample. During surgery, several far-apart biopsies were obtained from every primary tumor. Undergoing curative surgery were patients whose non-small cell lung cancer was untreated and newly diagnosed. The sequencing sample was made of lung tumor tissue. This TCR was recovered from a man in his 60s with non-small cell lung cancer.

As DNA, the CDR3 is TGTGCCAGCAGTCCCCAGGAATCGGGTGAGCAGTTCTTC. This encodes CASSPQESGEQFF. This chain joins TRBV28 and TRBJ2-1; D unresolved. Trimming cost V 5 bases and J 9 bases, with 14 bases left between them. This CDR3 has 13 residues. Germline loops: CDR1 MDHEN, CDR2 SYDVKM. The whole variable domain, filled in from reference TRBV28 and TRBJ2-1, reads DVKVTQSSRYLVKRTGEKVFLECVQDMDHENMFWYRQDPGLGLRLIYFSYDVKMKEKGDIPEGYSVSREKKERFSLILESASTNQTSMYLCASSPQESGEQFFGPGTRLTVL.